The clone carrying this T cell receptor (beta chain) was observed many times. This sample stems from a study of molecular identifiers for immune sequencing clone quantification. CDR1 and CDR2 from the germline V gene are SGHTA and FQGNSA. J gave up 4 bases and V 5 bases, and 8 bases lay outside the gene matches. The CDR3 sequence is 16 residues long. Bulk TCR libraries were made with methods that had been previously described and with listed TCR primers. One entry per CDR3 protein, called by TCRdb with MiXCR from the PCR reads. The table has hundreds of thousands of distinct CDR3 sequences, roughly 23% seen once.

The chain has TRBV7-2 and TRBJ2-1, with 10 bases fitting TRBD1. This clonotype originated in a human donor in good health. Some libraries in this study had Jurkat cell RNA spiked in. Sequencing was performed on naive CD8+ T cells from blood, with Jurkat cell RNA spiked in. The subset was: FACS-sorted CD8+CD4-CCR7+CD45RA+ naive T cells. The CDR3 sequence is CASSPRQGALYNEQFF. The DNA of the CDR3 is TGTGCCAGCAGCCCAAGACAGGGGGCACTATACAATGAGCAGTTCTTC. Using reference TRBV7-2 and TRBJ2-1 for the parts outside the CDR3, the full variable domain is GAGVSQSPSNKVTEKGKDVELRCDPISGHTALYWYRQSLGQGLEFLIYFQGNSAPDKSGLPSDRFSAERTGGSVSTLTIQRTQQEDSAVYLCASSPRQGALYNEQFFGPGTRLTVL.